This TCR beta chain was captured by sequencing in a study of blood T cells in healthy people across ages. General study points: Diversity of TCR beta per million T cells declined in a roughly linear way with age. The percentage of naive T cells correlated strongly with TCR beta diversity.

This clonotype was seen many times. Its antigen is not known. The sample, 7.5 to 10 milliliters of peripheral blood, was drawn from each donor. Primers used in a second PCR of about 7 to 12 cycles were a sample-barcoded 5' primer and a J-beta primer mix. Each cDNA molecule carried a tag from a template-switch adaptor that contained 12 random nucleotides. TCRdb fed the 5' RACE reads into MiXCR, producing one record per CDR3 protein. The profile shows about 1.6 million distinct CDR3 sequences, almost 35% of them singletons. Trimming took off 6 bases at V and 0 bases at J, with 15 bases between the two ends. This CDR3 comprises 16 residues. The germline V gene has CDR1 MNHEY and CDR2 SMNVEV (reference sequence).

This clonotype originated in a woman aged 25 to 39 in good health. The material sequenced was blood. The chain joins TRBV27 to TRBJ2-1; D is possibly TRBD1 (5 bases). The CDR3 DNA follows: TGTGCCAGCAGCCCTCAGACAGTAACCTCCTACAATGAGCAGTTCTTC. It translates to CASSPQTVTSYNEQFF.